The 21 T cell receptor beta chains below all came from one sample that was sequenced in a study of memory CD4+ T cells and cytomegalovirus serostatus. TCRdb's table, derived via immunoSEQ multiplex PCR, lists solely in-frame clones and lacks some. The repertoire consists of tens of thousands of clones, with around 79% occurring once and the leading ten covering over 2%. The sort gate was single viable CD3+CD4+CD8-CD45RO+ cells for memory CD4+ T cells. What was sequenced was memory CD4+ T cells from blood. These receptors were collected from an adult in good health and CMV-seropositive.

The chain carries TRBV7-2 and TRBJ1-1, with a tentative D call TRBD1 (6 bases). This CDR3 has 13 residues. V was trimmed by 6 bases and J by 4 bases, leaving 12 bases between them. Germline values: CDR1 SGHTA, CDR2 FQGNSA. CDR3 protein: CASSSQGSTEAFF. CDR3 sequence (DNA): TGTGCCAGCAGTTCTCAGGGGAGCACTGAAGCTTTCTTT.

The CDR3 spells CASSPNSDVKLFF. The CDR3 DNA reads TGTGCCAGCAGTCCAAATTCGGACGTAAAACTGTTTTTT. The chain is built from TRBV2 and TRBJ1-4; D not resolved. V was clipped by 5 bases and J by 10 bases, with 14 bases between them. The V gene's germline CDR1 is SNHLY and CDR2 FYNNEI. The CDR3 covers 13 residues. Complete variable domain (other parts from reference TRBV2 and TRBJ1-4): EPEVTQTPSHQVTQMGQEVILRCVPISNHLYFYWYRQILGQKVEFLVSFYNNEISEKSEIFDDQFSVERPDGSNFTLKIRSTKLEDSAMYFCASSPNSDVKLFFGSGTQLSVL.

This clone was seen a few times. The chain carries TRBV7-2 and TRBJ2-7; tentative D call: TRBD2 (5 bases). Germline CDR1 reads SGHTA; CDR2 reads FQGNSA. Between the trimmed V and J ends, which lost 1 base and 3 bases, there was a span of 16 bases. This CDR3 spans 16 amino acids. The CDR3: CASSLVFGSAGYEQYF. CDR3 coding DNA: TGTGCCAGCAGCTTAGTGTTTGGGTCGGCGGGCTACGAGCAGTACTTC.

The chain couples TRBV5-6 to TRBJ2-6, with 7 bases matching TRBD1. Germline V gene sequence: CDR1 SGHDT, CDR2 YYEEEE. This CDR3 spans 15 amino acids. V dropped 4 bases and J dropped 2; count of bases not matched to a gene: 3. CDR3 in amino acids: CASSRDRAGANVLTF. The CDR3 coding sequence is TGTGCCAGCAGCCGAGACAGGGCTGGGGCCAACGTCCTGACTTTC.

V is TRBV7-2 and J is TRBJ1-6; 7 bases align to TRBD1. Germline values: CDR1 SGHTA, CDR2 FQGNSA. V dropped 5 bases and J dropped 11; count of bases not matched to a gene: 3. The CDR3 consists of 12 residues. The CDR3 sequence is CASSGQGAPLHF. The DNA for the CDR3 is TGTGCCAGCAGCGGCCAGGGGGCACCCCTCCACTTT.

This clone came up a few times. V and J are TRBV7-2 and TRBJ1-1, with a possible D match to TRBD1 (5 bases). The germline gives CDR1 SGHTA, CDR2 FQGNSA. The CDR3 extends over 13 amino acids. Between the trimmed V and J ends, which lost 5 bases and 9 bases, there was a span of 16 bases. CDR3 DNA sequence: TGTGCCAGCAGCCGGACGGGGCAGGATAAAGCTTTCTTT. Translated: CASSRTGQDKAFF.

The chain carries TRBV7-9 and TRBJ1-5, with D possibly being TRBD1 (6 bases). V lost 3 bases and J lost 4, with 10 bases in between. Germline CDR1 reads SEHNR; CDR2 reads FQNEAQ (reference sequence). This CDR3 contains 14 residues. DNA of the CDR3: TGTGCCAGCAGCTTGGCGGGGGCGAATCAGCCCCAGCATTTT. This encodes CASSLAGANQPQHF.

This chain links TRBV6-1 with TRBJ1-2, with 7 bases matching TRBD1. This CDR3 comprises 14 residues. The V segment lost 4 bases and the J segment 4 bases; nucleotides outside the gene matches: 6. Germline lookup yields CDR1 MNHNS and CDR2 SASEGT. The chain's CDR3 is CASSGQGRSYGYTF. The CDR3 DNA sequence: TGTGCCAGCAGTGGACAGGGAAGGAGCTATGGCTACACCTTC.

J is TRBJ1-1 and V is TRBV28; a weak D match, TRBD1 (6 bases). V gave up 8 bases and J gave up 5 bases, with 18 bases separating them. The CDR3 sequence is 14 residues long. Germline loops: CDR1 MDHEN, CDR2 SYDVKM. This CDR3 reads CASGPPGQKTEAFF. CDR3 in DNA: TGTGCCAGCGGCCCCCCGGGACAAAAAACTGAAGCTTTCTTT.

J is TRBJ2-2 and V is TRBV15; 9 bases match TRBD1. Per germline, CDR1 LNHNV and CDR2 YYDKDF (reference sequence). This CDR3 region has 16 residues. The V and J ends lost 2 bases and 0 bases, in that order; junction bases with no gene match: 1. CDR3 loop: CATSRRTGANTGELFF. CDR3 DNA: TGTGCCACCAGCAGACGGACAGGGGCGAACACCGGGGAGCTGTTTTTT.

As DNA, the CDR3 is TGTGCCAGCAGTACCGTCGGAGATACGCAGTATTTT. It translates to CASSTVGDTQYF. V gene TRBV6-5 combines with J gene TRBJ2-3; D uncertain. Germline V gives CDR1 MNHEY, CDR2 SVGAGI. The CDR3 extends over 12 amino acids. V gave up 5 bases and J gave up 5 bases, with 8 bases separating them.

This clone appeared a few times. The rearrangement links TRBV18 to TRBJ1-1; D gene unclear. Trimming cost V 6 bases and J 6 bases, with 14 bases left between them. The germline gives CDR1 KGHSH, CDR2 LQKENI. The CDR3 has 13 amino acids. The CDR3 region is CASSPGSLAEAFF. Written as DNA, the CDR3 is TGTGCCAGCTCCCCAGGATCCCTGGCTGAAGCTTTCTTT.

The gene calls are TRBV9 and TRBJ2-1, with D unresolved. The V gene lost 0 bases and the J gene lost 10 bases, with 8 bases spanning the gap. Germline V lookup: CDR1 SGDLS, CDR2 YYNGEE. CDR3 length: 12 residues. DNA of the CDR3: TGTGCCAGCAGCGTAGGGTTTGGGGAGCAGTTCTTC. Translated: CASSVGFGEQFF.

The chain uses TRBV7-2 and TRBJ2-3, with D tentatively TRBD1 or TRBD2 (6 bases each). Looked up from germline, CDR1 is SGHTA and CDR2 is FQGNSA. Trimming cost V 1 base and J 3 bases, with 14 bases left between them. The CDR3 extends over 16 amino acids. The CDR3 sequence: CASSLGEEGGTDTQYF. Here the CDR3 DNA reads TGTGCCAGCAGCTTAGGGGAAGAGGGGGGTACAGATACGCAGTATTTT.

The rearrangement joins TRBV7-2 to TRBJ2-1; 10 nucleotides align to TRBD2. The length of the CDR3 is 17 residues. The V gene end was trimmed by 5 bases and the J gene end by 0 bases; junction bases not matched to a gene: 7. Germline lookup yields CDR1 SGHTA and CDR2 FQGNSA. CDR3 protein: CASSRLAGPSSYNEQFF. The CDR3 bases are TGTGCCAGCAGCCGACTAGCGGGCCCCAGCTCCTACAATGAGCAGTTCTTC.

V gene TRBV29-1 combines with J gene TRBJ1-5; TRBD1 is a possible D gene (5 bases). From germline, CDR1 is SQVTM and CDR2 ANQGSEA. There are 14 residues in the CDR3. V was pared by 4 bases and J by 5 bases, with 15 bases between. This CDR3 reads CSVGEGPGDQPQHF. The CDR3 DNA follows: TGCAGCGTTGGTGAGGGACCCGGGGATCAGCCCCAGCATTTT. Looking up the rest from reference TRBV29-1 and TRBJ1-5 gives the full variable domain: SAVISQKPSRDICQRGTSLTIQCQVDSQVTMMFWYRQQPGQSLTLIATANQGSEATYESGFVIDKFPISRPNLTFSTLTVSNMSPEDSSIYLCSVGEGPGDQPQHFGDGTRLSIL.

This clone was found a few times. V usage is TRBV19 and J usage is TRBJ1-5; TRBD1 might be the D (5 bases). From germline, CDR1 is LNHDA and CDR2 SQIVND (reference sequence). The V end was cut by 3 bases, the J end by 6 bases, with 9 bases between. CDR3 length equals 13 residues. DNA for the CDR3: TGTGCCAGTAGTATGGGCGGGACTCAGCCCCAGCATTTT. Translation gives CASSMGGTQPQHF.

The chain recombines TRBV2 with TRBJ1-4, with D unresolved. Per germline, CDR1 SNHLY and CDR2 FYNNEI. This CDR3 is 13 amino acids long. The V and J ends lost 4 bases and 7 bases respectively, with 10 bases between them. This CDR3 is CASSAGGGEKLFF. CDR3 bases: TGTGCCAGCAGTGCAGGCGGCGGTGAAAAACTGTTTTTT.

The chain is built from TRBV6-6 and TRBJ2-2, with 11 bases aligning to TRBD2. With 2 bases clipped from V and 8 bases from J, the junction kept 4 bases outside the gene matches. The CDR3 has 15 amino acids. Germline lookup yields CDR1 MNHNY and CDR2 SVGAGI (reference sequence). Here the CDR3 DNA reads TGTGCCAGCAGTTACGCTATAGCGGGAGGGGGGGAGCTGTTTTTT. It yields the protein CASSYAIAGGGELFF.

The chain's CDR3 is CASSSIAGGDPDTQYF. CDR3 in DNA: TGTGCCAGCAGCTCAATAGCGGGAGGGGACCCAGATACGCAGTATTTT. This sequence joins TRBV7-3 and TRBJ2-3, with 11 bases matching TRBD2. The germline V gene has CDR1 SGHTA and CDR2 FQGTGA. Trimming took 4 bases from V and 4 from J; bases not matched to a gene: 7. The length of the CDR3 is 16 residues.

The CDR3 nucleotides read TGTGCCAGCAGCCAACCGGGACAGAAAAACATTCAGTACTTC. This gives the protein CASSQPGQKNIQYF. The genes are TRBV5-4 and TRBJ2-4, with TRBD1 identical over 7 bases. There are 14 residues in the CDR3. Germline V gene data show CDR1 as SGHNT and CDR2 as YYREEE (reference sequence). The V and J ends lost 4 bases and 4 bases, in that order; junction bases with no gene match: 5. Full variable domain (outside the CDR3, taken from reference TRBV5-4 and TRBJ2-4): ETGVTQSPTHLIKTRGQQVTLRCSSQSGHNTVSWYQQALGQGPQFIFQYYREEENGRGNFPPRFSGLQFPNYSSELNVNALELDDSALYLCASSQPGQKNIQYFGAGTRLSVL.